The 3 T cell receptor beta chains presented below share a single source sample, sequenced in a study of blood T cell repertoires in COVID-19. Only in-frame clones appear in the TCRdb table, and some are missing; sequencing was by immunoSEQ multiplex PCR. The sample has 85,000 to 100,000 clones, around 85% seen once; the top ten hold roughly 17%. The sample taken for sequencing was peripheral blood. The receptors stem from a woman aged 60-70 years with acute or convalescent COVID-19.

V gene TRBV18 combines with J gene TRBJ2-1, with D possibly being TRBD2 (7 bases). The CDR3 has 16 residues. The germline gives CDR1 KGHSH, CDR2 LQKENI. V lost 3 bases and J 7 bases, leaving 19 bases between the germline ends. The DNA for the CDR3 is TGTGCCAGCTCACCTAGGGCCGCGGGGGCGGGGAATGAGCAGTTCTTC. Translation gives CASSPRAAGAGNEQFF.

This chain connects TRBV7-3 to TRBJ2-7, with 9 bases matching TRBD1. The CDR3 sequence is 14 residues long. V was pared by 5 bases and J by 5 bases, with 7 bases of the junction left unmatched. The germline CDR1 and CDR2 sequences are SGHTA and FQGTGA. CDR3 in amino acids: CASSPGTGPHEQYF. CDR3 DNA sequence: TGTGCCAGCAGCCCCGGGACAGGGCCTCACGAGCAGTACTTC. The full variable domain, its missing parts supplied by reference TRBV7-3 and TRBJ2-7, is GAGVSQTPSNKVTEKGKYVELRCDPISGHTALYWYRQSLGQGPEFLIYFQGTGAADDSGLPNDRFFAVRPEGSVSTLKIQRTERGDSAVYLCASSPGTGPHEQYFGPGTRLTVT.

The rearrangement links TRBV4-2 to TRBJ2-3, with TRBD1 matching 8 bases. The CDR3 has 16 amino acids. The V segment lost 2 bases and the J segment 1 base; nucleotides outside the gene matches: 5. Germline V CDR1 and CDR2: LGHNA, YNFKEQ. The CDR3 protein is CASSQKTGVGTDTQYF. The DNA of the CDR3 is TGTGCCAGCAGCCAAAAGACAGGGGTTGGCACAGATACGCAGTATTTT.